The sequence of this T cell receptor (beta chain) was determined in a study of blood T cell repertoires in COVID-19. Study-level information: Donors in the United States, Italy and Spain gave samples during acute or convalescent COVID-19. T cells, B-cell-depleted T cells, or PBMCs provided the cDNA or gDNA that served as material.

V lost 4 bases and J lost 0, with 11 bases in between. CDR1 and CDR2 from the germline V gene are SGHDT and YYEEEE. CDR3 length equals 15 residues. As originally analysed: Reference gene primer amplification gave estimated nucleated cell counts. Profiled with immunoSEQ multiplex PCR; TCRdb holds only in-frame clones, not every one. That table is the source of V, J and clone size, and D and trimming were worked out from the DNA. This table holds tens of thousands of clones, around 79% found once. The specimen was peripheral blood. The sequence was obtained from a man between 60 and 70 years old with acute or convalescent COVID-19. The gene calls are TRBV5-6 and TRBJ1-3, with D perhaps matching TRBD1 (5 bases). In nucleotides, the CDR3 is TGTGCCAGCAGCAGGGGACTGGCCTCTGGAAACACCATATATTTT. Protein sequence: CASSRGLASGNTIYF.